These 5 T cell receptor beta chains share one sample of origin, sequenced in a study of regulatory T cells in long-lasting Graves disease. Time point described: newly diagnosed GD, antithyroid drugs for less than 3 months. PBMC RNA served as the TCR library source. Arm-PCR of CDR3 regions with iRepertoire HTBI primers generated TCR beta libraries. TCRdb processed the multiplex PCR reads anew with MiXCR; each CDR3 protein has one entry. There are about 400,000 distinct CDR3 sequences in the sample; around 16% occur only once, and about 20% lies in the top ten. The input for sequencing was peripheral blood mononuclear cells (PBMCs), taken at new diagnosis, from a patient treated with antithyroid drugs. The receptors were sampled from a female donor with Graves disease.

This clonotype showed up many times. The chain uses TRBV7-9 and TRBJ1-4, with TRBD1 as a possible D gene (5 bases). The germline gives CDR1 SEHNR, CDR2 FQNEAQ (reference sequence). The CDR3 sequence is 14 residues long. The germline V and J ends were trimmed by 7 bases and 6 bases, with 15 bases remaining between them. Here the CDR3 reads CASTDGGLDEKLFF. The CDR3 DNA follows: TGTGCCAGCACCGACGGGGGATTGGATGAAAAACTGTTTTTT. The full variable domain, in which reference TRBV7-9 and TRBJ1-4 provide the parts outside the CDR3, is DTGVSQNPRHKITKRGQNVTFRCDPISEHNRLYWYRQTLGQGPEFLTYFQNEAQLEKSRLLSDRFSAERPKGSFSTLEIQRTEQGDSAMYLCASTDGGLDEKLFFGSGTQLSVL.

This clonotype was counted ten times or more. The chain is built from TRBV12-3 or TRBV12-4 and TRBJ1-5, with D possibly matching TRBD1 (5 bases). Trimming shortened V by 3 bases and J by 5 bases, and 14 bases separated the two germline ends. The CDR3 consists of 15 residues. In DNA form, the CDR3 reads TGTGCCAGCAGTTTTAAGGGGCACGGATATCAGCCCCAGCATTTT. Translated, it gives CASSFKGHGYQPQHF.

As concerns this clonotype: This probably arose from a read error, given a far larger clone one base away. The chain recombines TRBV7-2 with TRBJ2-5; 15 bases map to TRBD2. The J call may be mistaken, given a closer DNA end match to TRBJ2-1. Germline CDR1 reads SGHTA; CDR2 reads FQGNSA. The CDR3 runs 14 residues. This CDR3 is CACSPGLAGGEQFF. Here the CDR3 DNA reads TGTGCCTGCAGCCCGGGACTAGCGGGAGGTGAGCAGTTCTTC.

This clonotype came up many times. The DNA for the CDR3 is TGTGCCAGCAGTTTCCCCGCGACAGGGAACACTGAAGCTTTCTTT. Protein: CASSFPATGNTEAFF. The chain recombines TRBV28 with TRBJ1-1, with a weak D call TRBD1 (6 bases). CDR1 and CDR2 from the germline V gene are MDHEN and SYDVKM. The CDR3 extends over 15 amino acids. Between the trimmed V and J ends, which lost 3 bases and 1 base, there was a span of 12 bases.

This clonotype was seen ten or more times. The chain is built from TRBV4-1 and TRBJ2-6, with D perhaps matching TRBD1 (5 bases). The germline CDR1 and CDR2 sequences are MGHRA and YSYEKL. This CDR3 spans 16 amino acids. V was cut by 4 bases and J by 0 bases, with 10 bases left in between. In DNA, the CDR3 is TGCGCCAGCAGCCTTGGACACGTCTCTGGGGCCAACGTCCTGACTTTC. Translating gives CASSLGHVSGANVLTF.